This T cell receptor beta chain was identified during a study of Tregs in tolerant kidney transplant recipients. Repertoires were generated with immunoSEQ multiplex PCR, while TCRdb's copy carries only in-frame clones and drops some. The table shows under 100,000 clones, with around 94% occurring only once. Thawed PBMCs were FACS-sorted into unstimulated CD4+CD25+CD127- regulatory T cells, CD4+CD25- non-regulatory cells, CD4 and CD8 cells. Study outcomes and limitations: The most relevant donor-specific Treg TCRbeta repertoire apparently came from expansion with activated donor B cells. The small number of patients limits these findings pending further validation.

Remarks on this clone: Its antigen remains unknown.

The V gene's germline CDR1 is SGHTA and CDR2 FQGNSA. V lost 5 bases to trimming and J lost 5 bases, with 18 bases between them. The CDR3 sequence is 15 residues long. The sequenced material came from CD8+ T cells from blood. V gene TRBV7-2 combines with J gene TRBJ2-5; D is unclear. This TCR came from a human donor in good health. CDR3 sequence (DNA): TGTGCCAGCAGCACAAACGGCAACATTGGGGAGACCCAGTACTTC. Residues: CASSTNGNIGETQYF.